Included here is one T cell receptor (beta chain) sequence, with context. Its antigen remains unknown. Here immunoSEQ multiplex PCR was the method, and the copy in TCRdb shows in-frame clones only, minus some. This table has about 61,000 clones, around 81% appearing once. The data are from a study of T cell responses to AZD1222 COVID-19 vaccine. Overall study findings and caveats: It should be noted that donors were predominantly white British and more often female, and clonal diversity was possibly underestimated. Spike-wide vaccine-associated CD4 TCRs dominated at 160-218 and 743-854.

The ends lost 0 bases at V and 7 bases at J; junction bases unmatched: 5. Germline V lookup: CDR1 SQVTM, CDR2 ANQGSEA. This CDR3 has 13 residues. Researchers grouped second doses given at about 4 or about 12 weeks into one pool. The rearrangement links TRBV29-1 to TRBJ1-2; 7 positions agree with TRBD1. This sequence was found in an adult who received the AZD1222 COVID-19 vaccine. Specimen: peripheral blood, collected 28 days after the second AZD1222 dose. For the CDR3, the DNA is TGCAGCGTTGAAGACAGGGGGTCTCTTGGCTACACCTTC. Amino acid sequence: CSVEDRGSLGYTF.